Listed below are T cell receptor beta chains from one sample, sequenced in a study of cytomegalovirus exposure and HLA in healthy donors. Sequencing was performed with immunoSEQ multiplex PCR; in TCRdb, only in-frame clones are kept and a portion is missing. The sample holds 95,000 to 150,000 clones; approximately 95% are singletons and the top ten take 1.7%. The source material was PBMCs. These receptors were taken from a man between 18 and 35 years old in good health and CMV-seronegative. The CDR3 runs from the conserved cysteine through the conserved F or W. A D gene is named only where the DNA matches it firmly. Not all rows give a size; the values are once, few, many and, for expanded clones, a class.

size	V	D	J	CDR3	DNA
-	TRBV4-1	-	TRBJ2-5	CASSQDQGQETQYF	TGCGCCAGCAGCCAAGATCAGGGCCAAGAGACCCAGTACTTC
-	TRBV5-1	TRBD2	TRBJ2-3	CASSLGVVSGRIADTQYF	TGCGCCAGCAGCTTGGGAGTAGTCAGCGGGAGGATCGCAGATACGCAGTATTTT
-	TRBV5-6	-	TRBJ2-2	CASRGRSGNTGELFF	TGTGCCAGCAGGGGTCGTAGCGGGAACACCGGGGAGCTGTTTTTT
-	TRBV11-2	-	TRBJ2-7	CASSLLPYKGFPTYEQYF	TGTGCCAGCAGCTTACTCCCTTATAAGGGGTTTCCAACCTACGAGCAGTACTTC
-	TRBV11-3	-	TRBJ1-1	CASSPREGMNTEAFF	TGTGCCAGCAGCCCCCGAGAGGGAATGAACACTGAAGCTTTCTTT
-	TRBV4-2	TRBD1	TRBJ1-2	CASSQDREGAGYTF	TGTGCCAGCAGCCAAGATCGGGAGGGGGCAGGCTACACCTTC
once	TRBV7-2	-	TRBJ2-1	CASSLSDNEQFF	TGTGCCAGCAGCTTATCTGACAATGAGCAGTTCTTC
-	TRBV5-1	-	TRBJ2-7	CASSLSQGFDEQYF	TGCGCCAGCAGCTTGTCGCAGGGCTTCGACGAGCAGTACTTC
once	TRBV6-5	TRBD2	TRBJ2-7	CASSYSGGMPNEQYF	TGTGCCAGCAGTTACTCGGGGGGGATGCCCAACGAGCAGTACTTC
-	TRBV27	-	TRBJ2-5	CASSFRHPSGAQETQYF	TGTGCCAGCAGTTTCCGCCACCCCAGCGGAGCCCAAGAGACCCAGTACTTC
-	TRBV14	-	TRBJ2-3	CASSQELRGDTQYF	TGTGCCAGCAGCCAAGAGCTCAGAGGGGATACGCAGTATTTT
-	TRBV10-3	TRBD1	TRBJ2-7	CAITGGQGTSEQYF	TGTGCCATCACCGGGGGACAGGGGACATCCGAGCAGTACTTC
-	TRBV7-9	-	TRBJ2-1	CASSSPRGEQFF	TGTGCCAGCAGCTCCCCCAGGGGTGAGCAGTTCTTC
-	TRBV7-2	-	TRBJ2-1	CASLFYNEQFF	TGTGCCAGCCTCTTCTACAATGAGCAGTTCTTC
once	TRBV19	-	TRBJ2-7	CATGGAHEQYF	TGTGCCACCGGGGGAGCCCACGAGCAGTACTTC
-	TRBV6-5	-	TRBJ1-2	CASSYSYTINYGYTF	TGTGCCAGCAGTTACTCATATACAATAAACTATGGCTACACCTTC
-	TRBV28	-	TRBJ2-1	CASSPPPRDNEQFF	TGTGCCAGCAGTCCCCCACCGAGGGACAATGAGCAGTTCTTC
-	TRBV4-3	-	TRBJ2-2	CASSQEWGGPNTGELFF	TGCGCCAGCAGCCAAGAATGGGGCGGACCGAACACCGGGGAGCTGTTTTTT
-	TRBV11-2	-	TRBJ2-5	CASSLVGVRETQYF	TGTGCCAGCAGCTTAGTCGGAGTTCGGGAGACCCAGTACTTC
-	TRBV5-5	-	TRBJ2-2	CASSLQAGVTGELFF	TGTGCCAGCAGCCTACAGGCAGGGGTAACCGGGGAGCTGTTTTTT
-	TRBV29-1	TRBD2	TRBJ2-5	CSAERYGRETQYF	TGCAGCGCAGAGCGGTACGGGAGGGAGACCCAGTACTTC
-	TRBV28	TRBD2	TRBJ2-3	CASRNWTSGRDTQYF	TGTGCCAGCAGAAACTGGACTAGCGGGAGGGATACGCAGTATTTT
-	TRBV19	-	TRBJ1-5	CASSIGRAGGQPQHF	TGTGCCAGTAGTATAGGAAGGGCGGGGGGTCAGCCCCAGCATTTT
-	TRBV6-5	-	TRBJ2-1	CASSPGTLLLNEQFF	TGTGCCAGCAGTCCCGGGACTCTTCTTCTAAATGAGCAGTTCTTC
-	TRBV6-5	-	TRBJ2-5	CASRETGFGETQYF	TGTGCCAGCAGGGAAACAGGGTTCGGCGAGACCCAGTACTTC
-	TRBV4-1	-	TRBJ1-2	CASSQDSGVLNGYTF	TGCGCCAGCAGCCAAGATTCGGGGGTCTTGAATGGCTACACCTTC
-	TRBV9	-	TRBJ2-5	CASSVAEGGGRKTQYF	TGTGCCAGCAGCGTAGCGGAGGGAGGGGGTAGAAAGACCCAGTACTTC
-	TRBV10-2	TRBD2	TRBJ2-3	CASAAGVADTQYF	TGCGCCAGCGCGGCGGGAGTTGCAGATACGCAGTATTTT
-	TRBV4-3	TRBD1	TRBJ1-2	CASSPGQEFYGYTF	TGCGCCAGCAGCCCGGGACAGGAGTTCTATGGCTACACCTTC
-	TRBV29-1	TRBD1	TRBJ1-1	CSVAQGAMNTEAFF	TGCAGCGTTGCCCAGGGGGCTATGAACACTGAAGCTTTCTTT
-	TRBV2	-	TRBJ2-1	CASSEADSYNEQFF	TGTGCCAGCAGTGAGGCAGACTCCTACAATGAGCAGTTCTTC
-	TRBV2	TRBD2	TRBJ2-5	CASRGSSGSGETQYF	TGTGCCAGCAGGGGGAGTAGCGGGAGTGGGGAGACCCAGTACTTC
-	TRBV28	TRBD2	TRBJ2-7	CASSSGLAAYEQYF	TGTGCCAGCAGTTCGGGACTAGCGGCCTACGAGCAGTACTTC
once	TRBV11-2	-	TRBJ1-5	CASSLRGASNQPQHF	TGTGCCAGCAGCTTAAGGGGCGCGAGCAATCAGCCCCAGCATTTT
-	TRBV21-1	-	TRBJ2-1	CASSVQAPDNEQFF	TGTGCCAGCAGCGTACAGGCACCCGACAATGAGCAGTTCTTC
-	TRBV10-3	TRBD1	TRBJ1-2	CAARTGTSDGYTF	TGTGCCGCCCGGACAGGGACGTCGGATGGCTACACCTTC
-	TRBV28	TRBD2	TRBJ2-7	CASSTMSGRVASQVYEQYF	TGTGCCAGCAGTACCATGAGCGGGAGAGTGGCCAGCCAGGTATACGAGCAGTACTTC
-	TRBV2	-	TRBJ2-7	CASTQMELYSYEQYF	TGTGCCAGCACTCAAATGGAGCTTTACTCCTACGAGCAGTACTTC
-	TRBV6-6	TRBD2	TRBJ2-7	CASSYSGTNSHEQYF	TGTGCCAGCAGTTACTCCGGGACTAATTCACACGAGCAGTACTTC
-	TRBV15	-	TRBJ1-3	CATSREGPGGRNTIYF	TGTGCCACCAGCAGAGAGGGCCCCGGGGGACGGAACACCATATATTTT
once	TRBV7-2	TRBD2	TRBJ2-1	CASSFSGSNEQFF	TGTGCCAGCAGCTTCAGCGGGAGCAATGAGCAGTTCTTC
-	TRBV2	-	TRBJ1-3	CASRDPMSVFSGNTIYF	TGTGCCAGCCGTGATCCAATGTCAGTATTTTCTGGAAACACCATATATTTT
once	TRBV7-2	-	TRBJ2-7	CASSLGGRGKASYEQYF	TGTGCCAGCAGCTTAGGGGGCAGGGGAAAGGCCTCCTACGAGCAGTACTTC
once	TRBV4-3	TRBD1	TRBJ2-5	CASSQEQGVGQETQYF	TGCGCCAGCAGCCAAGAACAGGGGGTAGGCCAAGAGACCCAGTACTTC
once	TRBV9	-	TRBJ2-2	CASRRDSYAGELFF	TGTGCCAGCAGGCGGGACTCCTACGCCGGGGAGCTGTTTTTT
-	TRBV27	TRBD1	TRBJ2-5	CASSPRTGQETQYF	TGTGCCAGCAGTCCCCGGACAGGCCAAGAGACCCAGTACTTC
-	TRBV15	-	TRBJ2-6	CATSRGTGPGANVLTF	TGTGCCACCAGCAGGGGAACAGGGCCCGGGGCCAACGTCCTGACTTTC
-	TRBV9	TRBD2	TRBJ2-3	CASSPQASGVTDTQYF	TGTGCCAGCAGCCCCCAGGCTAGCGGGGTCACAGATACGCAGTATTTT
-	TRBV7-9	TRBD1	TRBJ1-1	CASSSSTGLNEAFF	TGTGCCAGCAGCTCCTCGACAGGGTTGAATGAAGCTTTCTTT
-	TRBV4-2	-	TRBJ2-3	CASSHPPGGTDTQYF	TGTGCCAGCAGCCACCCCCCCGGGGGCACAGATACGCAGTATTTT
-	TRBV15	-	TRBJ2-4	CATSIAGGGTKNIQYF	TGTGCCACCAGCATAGCCGGGGGAGGTACCAAAAACATTCAGTACTTC
-	TRBV5-1	-	TRBJ2-6	CASSQTIGISGANVLTF	TGCGCCAGCAGCCAAACGATCGGGATATCCGGGGCCAACGTCCTGACTTTC
-	TRBV28	-	TRBJ2-7	CASSHGQTYEQYF	TGTGCCAGCAGTCACGGACAGACCTACGAGCAGTACTTC
-	TRBV9	-	TRBJ2-7	CASSYSSGFYEQYF	TGTGCCAGCAGCTACTCCAGCGGATTCTACGAGCAGTACTTC
-	TRBV7-9	-	TRBJ2-2	CASSPPAAGLFF	TGTGCCAGCAGCCCACCCGCCGCGGGGCTGTTTTTT